What follows are 20 T cell receptor beta chains derived from one specimen sequenced in a study of cytomegalovirus exposure and HLA in healthy donors. The PCR contained 60 Vbeta and 13 Jbeta primers. This table comes from immunoSEQ multiplex PCR, and its TCRdb copy is limited to in-frame clones, with some not included. Of some 45,000 clones in the sample, approximately 52% were seen once. The sample comprised PBMCs. The receptor set was obtained from a human donor in good health.

A few counts support this clone. V and J are TRBV7-9 and TRBJ1-2; TRBD1 aligns across 12 bases. The V segment lost 5 bases and the J segment 0 bases; nucleotides outside the gene matches: 7. CDR1 and CDR2 (germline): SEHNR, FQNEAQ (reference sequence). The CDR3 has 17 amino acids. The CDR3 DNA reads as TGTGCCAGCAGCGTCCGGGACAGGGGGCTAGCTAACTATGGCTACACCTTC. Protein: CASSVRDRGLANYGYTF.

This clone was counted only a few times. The chain is built from TRBV10-3 and TRBJ1-1; TRBD1 might be the D (6 bases). Germline values: CDR1 ENHRY, CDR2 SYGVKD. Between the trimmed V and J ends, which lost 6 bases and 2 bases, there was a span of 7 bases. The CDR3 contains 12 residues. The CDR3 DNA reads TGTGCCATCAGGGACAGCAACACTGAAGCTTTCTTT. It translates to CAIRDSNTEAFF.

This clone appeared a few times. This chain connects TRBV7-9 to TRBJ2-7; TRBD1 matches 10 bases. The V gene's germline CDR1 is SEHNR and CDR2 FQNEAQ (reference sequence). CDR3 length: 16 amino acids. J lost 4 bases, V lost 3 bases, and 9 bases had no gene match. Written as DNA, the CDR3 is TGTGCCAGCAGCTTTGTCATGACAGGGGGCCTTTACGAGCAGTACTTC. Translation gives CASSFVMTGGLYEQYF.

The V gene is TRBV6-6, the J gene TRBJ1-1; possible D gene TRBD1, 5 bases. The germline V and J ends were trimmed by 6 bases and 12 bases, with 17 bases remaining between them. The CDR3 loop spans 12 amino acids. The germline V gene has CDR1 MNHNY and CDR2 SVGAGI (reference sequence). The DNA of the CDR3 is TGTGCCAGCAGCGGGACTGGGGCGGTAACTTTCTTT. Amino acids: CASSGTGAVTFF.

The chain joins TRBV7-5 to TRBJ1-1. TRBV7-5 is reported as a pseudogene. CDR3 length: 18 residues. The CDR3 loop is CARSLGRWHREGNTEAFF. The CDR3 DNA follows: TGTGCCAGAAGCTTAGGGAGATGGCACAGGGAGGGGAACACTGAAGCTTTCTTT.

The chain has TRBV2 and TRBJ1-1; a possible D gene is TRBD1 (6 bases). CDR1 and CDR2 (germline): SNHLY, FYNNEI. V dropped 4 bases and J dropped 1 base, with 19 bases sitting between them. The CDR3 length is 17 residues. CDR3 residues: CASSGGRGAVANTEAFF. The CDR3 coding sequence is TGTGCCAGCAGTGGGGGCAGGGGAGCAGTAGCGAACACTGAAGCTTTCTTT.

This clone was counted only a few times. This chain uses TRBV29-1 with TRBJ2-7; D is possibly TRBD2 (6 bases). The CDR3 spans 12 residues. CDR1 SQVTM and CDR2 ANQGSEA come from the germline V gene. V shed 3 bases and J shed 6 bases, with 12 bases lying between them. CDR3 nucleotides: TGCAGCGTTGAGCCAGACGGGGGCGAGCAGTACTTC. Translating gives CSVEPDGGEQYF.

This chain connects TRBV18 to TRBJ2-6; 7 positions agree with TRBD1. Unmatched junction bases numbered 7, after V lost 8 bases and J lost 0 bases. This CDR3 contains 16 residues. Germline V lookup: CDR1 KGHSH, CDR2 LQKENI. DNA of the CDR3: TGTGCCAGCGTCGGACAGGCCAGCTCTGGGGCCAACGTCCTGACTTTC. It codes for CASVGQASSGANVLTF.

The chain employs TRBV7-2 and TRBJ1-2; no firm D call. V was pared by 1 base and J by 4 bases, with 19 bases between. The CDR3 is 17 amino acids. Germline V gene data show CDR1 as SGHTA and CDR2 as FQGNSA. The CDR3 DNA reads as TGTGCCAGCAGCTTAGAGGTTCGGGCGGGAGCCATCTATGGCTACACCTTC. Amino acids: CASSLEVRAGAIYGYTF. Full variable domain (outside the CDR3, taken from reference TRBV7-2 and TRBJ1-2): GAGVSQSPSNKVTEKGKDVELRCDPISGHTALYWYRQSLGQGLEFLIYFQGNSAPDKSGLPSDRFSAERTGGSVSTLTIQRTQQEDSAVYLCASSLEVRAGAIYGYTFGSGTRLTVV.

V and J are TRBV5-8 and TRBJ2-5, with D perhaps matching TRBD1 (6 bases). CDR3 size: 13 residues. V lost 2 bases and J 1 base, leaving 6 bases between the germline ends. Germline V gene data show CDR1 as SGHTS and CDR2 as YDEGEE. The CDR3 loop reads CASSFRGQETQYF. CDR3 sequence (DNA): TGTGCCAGCAGCTTCAGGGGCCAAGAGACCCAGTACTTC.

V and J are TRBV7-2 and TRBJ2-3; TRBD1 matches at 8 bases. This CDR3 spans 16 amino acids. Germline V lookup: CDR1 SGHTA, CDR2 FQGNSA. The junction had 5 bases not matched to a gene; V was cut back by 1 base and J by 2 bases. The CDR3 reads CASSLGGTGFTDTQYF. In DNA, the CDR3 is TGTGCCAGCAGCTTAGGAGGGACAGGCTTCACAGATACGCAGTATTTT. Supplemented by reference TRBV7-2 and TRBJ2-3, the full variable domain reads GAGVSQSPSNKVTEKGKDVELRCDPISGHTALYWYRQSLGQGLEFLIYFQGNSAPDKSGLPSDRFSAERTGGSVSTLTIQRTQQEDSAVYLCASSLGGTGFTDTQYFGPGTRLTVL.

This clone showed up just a few times. Other DNA sequences in this sample translate to the same CDR3. The J gene is TRBJ2-5, the V gene TRBV20-1; 7 nucleotides line up with TRBD1. The trim removed 3 bases at V and 5 bases at J, leaving 0 bases unmatched. The CDR3 covers 11 residues. CDR1 is DFQATT and CDR2 is SNEGSKA in the germline V gene (reference sequence). CDR3 bases: TGCAGTGCTAGGGACAGGGAGACCCAGTACTTC. It yields the protein CSARDRETQYF.

This clone was observed a single time. This chain connects TRBV7-9 to TRBJ1-1; D is perhaps TRBD1 (5 bases). Trimming took off 2 bases at V and 1 base at J, with 8 bases between the two ends. This CDR3 has 14 residues. Germline values: CDR1 SEHNR, CDR2 FQNEAQ (reference sequence). This CDR3 is CASSLMQGNTEAFF. The CDR3 DNA reads as TGTGCCAGCAGCTTAATGCAGGGGAACACTGAAGCTTTCTTT.

This sequence joins TRBV6-5 and TRBJ1-4; 9 positions agree with TRBD1. Germline CDR1 reads MNHEY; CDR2 reads SVGAGI. The CDR3 loop spans 14 amino acids. Trimming at V came to 7 bases and at J to 8 bases, leaving 8 bases not matched to a gene. This CDR3 reads CASKNRGQKEKLFF. In DNA form, the CDR3 reads TGTGCCAGCAAAAACAGGGGGCAAAAGGAAAAACTGTTTTTT.

The chain has TRBV5-1 and TRBJ2-7, with 12 bases identical to TRBD1. Germline values: CDR1 SGHRS, CDR2 YFSETQ. After removal of 3 bases from V and 4 bases from J, the junction contained 8 bases not matched to a gene. The CDR3 loop spans 16 amino acids. The CDR3 loop is CASSSLPGQGAYEQYF. In DNA, the CDR3 is TGCGCCAGCAGCTCCCTACCGGGACAGGGGGCGTACGAGCAGTACTTC.

This clone was recorded a few times. V and J are TRBV27 and TRBJ2-7; no firm D call. Germline-derived CDR1 and CDR2 are MNHEY and SMNVEV (reference sequence). V lost 2 bases and J lost 4, with 9 bases in between. The CDR3 covers 13 residues. For the CDR3, the DNA is TGTGCCAGCAGTTTAATGCCAACTTACGAGCAGTACTTC. Its translation: CASSLMPTYEQYF.

As regards this clone: One end of the junction is discordant with germline, which a read error may explain. The chain is built from TRBV5-4 and TRBJ1-2, with a weak D call TRBD1 (5 bases). The CDR3 covers 14 residues. Germline CDR1 and CDR2: SGHNT and YYREEE (reference sequence). The CDR3: CASSLGGRRYGDTF. The CDR3 nucleotides are TGTGCCAGCAGCTTGGGGGGCAGACGGTATGGCGACACCTTC.

The chain links TRBV27 to TRBJ2-7, with TRBD1 identical over 8 bases. CDR3 length: 14 amino acids. The V and J ends lost 2 bases and 6 bases, in that order; junction bases with no gene match: 6. Per the germline V gene, CDR1 is MNHEY and CDR2 is SMNVEV (reference sequence). The CDR3 DNA follows: TGTGCCAGCAGTTTACAACAGGGGGGCGGCGAGCAGTACTTC. Its protein product is CASSLQQGGGEQYF.

This clone was observed once. The rearrangement uses TRBV27 and TRBJ1-1; TRBD1 is a possible D gene (6 bases). Germline V gene sequence: CDR1 MNHEY, CDR2 SMNVEV (reference sequence). Trimming stripped 8 bases from V and 3 bases from J, with 19 bases between. This CDR3 contains 15 residues. This chain's CDR3 is CASGPGRGSHTEAFF. In DNA, the CDR3 is TGTGCCAGCGGCCCGGGGAGGGGGTCACACACTGAAGCTTTCTTT.

The chain links TRBV5-5 to TRBJ1-1, with a possible D match to TRBD1 (5 bases). Germline V gene sequence: CDR1 SGHKS, CDR2 YYEKEE (reference sequence). V lost 2 bases and J 0 bases, leaving 8 bases between the germline ends. The CDR3 runs 14 residues. The DNA for the CDR3 is TGTGCCAGCAGCTTTGTAGGGGTGAACACTGAAGCTTTCTTT. Translating it yields CASSFVGVNTEAFF.